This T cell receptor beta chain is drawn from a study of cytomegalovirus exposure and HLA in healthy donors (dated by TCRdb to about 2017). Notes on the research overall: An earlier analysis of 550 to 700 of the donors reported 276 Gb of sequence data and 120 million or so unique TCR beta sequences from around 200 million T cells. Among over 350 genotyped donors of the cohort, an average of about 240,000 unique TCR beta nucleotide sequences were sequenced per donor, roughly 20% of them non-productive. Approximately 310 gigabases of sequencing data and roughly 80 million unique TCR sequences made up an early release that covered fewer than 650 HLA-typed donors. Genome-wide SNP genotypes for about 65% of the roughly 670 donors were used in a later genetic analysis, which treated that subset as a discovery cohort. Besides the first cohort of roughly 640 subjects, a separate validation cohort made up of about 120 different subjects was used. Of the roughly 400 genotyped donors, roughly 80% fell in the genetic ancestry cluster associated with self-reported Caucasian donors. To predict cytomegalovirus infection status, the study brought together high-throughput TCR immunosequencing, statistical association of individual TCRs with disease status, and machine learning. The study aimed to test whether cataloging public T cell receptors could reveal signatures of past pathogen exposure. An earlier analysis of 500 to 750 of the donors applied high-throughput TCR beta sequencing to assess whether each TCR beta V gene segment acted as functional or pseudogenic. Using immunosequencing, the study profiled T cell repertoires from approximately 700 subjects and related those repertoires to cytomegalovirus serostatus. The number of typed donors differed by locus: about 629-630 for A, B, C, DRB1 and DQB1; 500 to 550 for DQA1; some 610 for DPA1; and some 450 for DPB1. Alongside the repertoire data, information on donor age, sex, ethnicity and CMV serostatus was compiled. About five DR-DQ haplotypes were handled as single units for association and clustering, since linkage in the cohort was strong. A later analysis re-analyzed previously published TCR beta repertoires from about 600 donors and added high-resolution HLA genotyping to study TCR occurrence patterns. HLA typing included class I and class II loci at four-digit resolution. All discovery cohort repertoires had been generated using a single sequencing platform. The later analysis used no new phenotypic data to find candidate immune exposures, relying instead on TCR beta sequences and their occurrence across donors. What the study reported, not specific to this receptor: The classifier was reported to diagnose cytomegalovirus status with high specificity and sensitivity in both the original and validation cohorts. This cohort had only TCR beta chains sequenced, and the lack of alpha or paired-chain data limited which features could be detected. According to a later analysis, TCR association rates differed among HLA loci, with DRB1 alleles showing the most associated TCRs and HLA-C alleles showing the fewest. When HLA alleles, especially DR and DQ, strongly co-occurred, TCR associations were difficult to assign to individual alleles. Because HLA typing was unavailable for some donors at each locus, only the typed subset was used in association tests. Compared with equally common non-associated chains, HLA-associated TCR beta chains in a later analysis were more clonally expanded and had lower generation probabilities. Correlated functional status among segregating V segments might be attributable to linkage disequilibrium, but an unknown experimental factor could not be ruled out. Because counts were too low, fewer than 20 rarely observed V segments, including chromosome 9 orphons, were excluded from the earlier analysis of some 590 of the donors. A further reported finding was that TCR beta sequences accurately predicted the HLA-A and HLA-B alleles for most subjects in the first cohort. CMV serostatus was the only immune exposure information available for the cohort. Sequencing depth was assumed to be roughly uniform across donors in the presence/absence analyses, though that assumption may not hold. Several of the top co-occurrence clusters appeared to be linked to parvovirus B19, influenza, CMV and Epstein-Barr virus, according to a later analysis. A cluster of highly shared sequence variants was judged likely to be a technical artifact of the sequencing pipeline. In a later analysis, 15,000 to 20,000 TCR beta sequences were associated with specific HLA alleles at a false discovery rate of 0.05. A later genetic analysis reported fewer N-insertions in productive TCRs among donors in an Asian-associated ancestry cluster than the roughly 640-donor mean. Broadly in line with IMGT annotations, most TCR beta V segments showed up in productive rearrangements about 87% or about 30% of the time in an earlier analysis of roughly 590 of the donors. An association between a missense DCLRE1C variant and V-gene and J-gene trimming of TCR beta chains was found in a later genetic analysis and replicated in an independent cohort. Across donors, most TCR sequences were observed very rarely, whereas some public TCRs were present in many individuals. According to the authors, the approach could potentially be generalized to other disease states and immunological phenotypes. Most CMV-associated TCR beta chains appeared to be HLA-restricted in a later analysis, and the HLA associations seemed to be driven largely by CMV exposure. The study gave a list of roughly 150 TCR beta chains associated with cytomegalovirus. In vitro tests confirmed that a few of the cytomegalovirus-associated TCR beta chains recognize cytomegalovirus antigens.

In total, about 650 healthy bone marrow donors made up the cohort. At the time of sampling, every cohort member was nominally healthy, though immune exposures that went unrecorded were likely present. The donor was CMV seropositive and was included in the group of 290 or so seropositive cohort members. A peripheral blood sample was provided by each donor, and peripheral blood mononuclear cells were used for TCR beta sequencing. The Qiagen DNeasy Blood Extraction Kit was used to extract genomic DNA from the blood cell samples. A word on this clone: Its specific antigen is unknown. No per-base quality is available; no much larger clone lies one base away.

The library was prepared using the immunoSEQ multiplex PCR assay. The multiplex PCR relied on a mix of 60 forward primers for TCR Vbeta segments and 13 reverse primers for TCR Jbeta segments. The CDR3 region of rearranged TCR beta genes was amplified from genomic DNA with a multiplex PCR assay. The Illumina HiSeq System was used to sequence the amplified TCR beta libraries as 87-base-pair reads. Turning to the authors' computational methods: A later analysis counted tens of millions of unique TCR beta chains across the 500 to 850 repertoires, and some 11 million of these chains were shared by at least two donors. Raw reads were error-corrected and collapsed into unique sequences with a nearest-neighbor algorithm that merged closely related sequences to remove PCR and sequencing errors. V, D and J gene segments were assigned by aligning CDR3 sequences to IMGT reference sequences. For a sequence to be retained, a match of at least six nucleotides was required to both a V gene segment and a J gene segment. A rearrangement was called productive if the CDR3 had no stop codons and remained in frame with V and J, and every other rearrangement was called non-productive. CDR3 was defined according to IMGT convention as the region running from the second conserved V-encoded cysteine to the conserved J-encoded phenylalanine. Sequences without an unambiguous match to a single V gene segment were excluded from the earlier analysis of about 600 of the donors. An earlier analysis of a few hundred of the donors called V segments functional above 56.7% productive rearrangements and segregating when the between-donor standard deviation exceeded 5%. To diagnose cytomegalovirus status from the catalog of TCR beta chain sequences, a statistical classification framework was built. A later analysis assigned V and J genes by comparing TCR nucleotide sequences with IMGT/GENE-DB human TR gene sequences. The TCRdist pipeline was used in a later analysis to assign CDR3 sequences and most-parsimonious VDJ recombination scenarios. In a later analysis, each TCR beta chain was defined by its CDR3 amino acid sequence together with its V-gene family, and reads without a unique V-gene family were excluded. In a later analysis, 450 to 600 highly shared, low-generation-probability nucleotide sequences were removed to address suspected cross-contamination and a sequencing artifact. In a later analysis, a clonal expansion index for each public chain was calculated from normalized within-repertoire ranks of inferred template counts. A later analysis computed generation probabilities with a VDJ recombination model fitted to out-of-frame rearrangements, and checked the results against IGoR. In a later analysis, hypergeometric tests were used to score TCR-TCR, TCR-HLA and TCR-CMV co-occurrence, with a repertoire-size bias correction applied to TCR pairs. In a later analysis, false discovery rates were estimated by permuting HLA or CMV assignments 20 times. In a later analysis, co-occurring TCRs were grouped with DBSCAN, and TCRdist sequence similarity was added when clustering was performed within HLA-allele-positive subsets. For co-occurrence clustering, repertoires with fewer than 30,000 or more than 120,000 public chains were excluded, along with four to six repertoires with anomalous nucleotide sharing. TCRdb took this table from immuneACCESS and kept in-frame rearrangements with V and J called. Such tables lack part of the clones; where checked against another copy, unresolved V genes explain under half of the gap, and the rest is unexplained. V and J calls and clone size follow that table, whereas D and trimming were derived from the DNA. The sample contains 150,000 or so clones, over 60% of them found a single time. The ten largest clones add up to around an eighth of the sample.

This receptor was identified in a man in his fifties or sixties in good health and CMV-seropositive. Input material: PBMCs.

The CDR3 protein: CASSLAGLAGAFGETQYF. The nucleotides are TGTGCCAGCAGCTTGGCGGGACTAGCGGGGGCTTTCGGAGAGACCCAGTACTTC. The chain is encoded by TRBV5-4 joined to TRBJ2-5; TRBD2 fits 14 bases in the junction. The CDR3 spans 18 residues, from the cysteine through the phenylalanine. The kept DNA is CDR3 alone, 54 bases in frame from the first base. Ends trimmed: V by 0 bases, J by 4 bases; bases unmatched to a gene: 8. From a lookup of the germline V gene (reference sequence), CDR1 and CDR2 are SGHNT and YYREEE.